These T cell receptor beta chains were read from a single sample in a study of beta chain features in type 1 diabetes. Using immunoSEQ multiplex PCR, the repertoire was profiled, and TCRdb retains in-frame clones only, with some absent. This table has 130,000 to 150,000 clones, 10% to 15% appearing once. Sequenced material: central memory CD4+ T cells from blood. The source of these receptors is a young man with type 1 diabetes. CDR3s include the opening cysteine and the closing phenylalanine or tryptophan. D genes are given only for firm matches. Clone size, where shown, is once, few, many, or a class for clones that have expanded.

d_call: -
v_call: TRBV16
clone_size: -
j_call: TRBJ1-2
cdr3_nt: TGTGCCAGCAGCCAATCGAACTATGGCTACACCTTC
cdr3_aa: CASSQSNYGYTF

d_call: -
v_call: TRBV27
clone_size: -
j_call: TRBJ2-7
cdr3_nt: TGTGCCAGCAGTTTAGGGAGACAGAACGAGCAGTACTTC
cdr3_aa: CASSLGRQNEQYF

d_call: -
v_call: TRBV18
clone_size: few
j_call: TRBJ2-1
cdr3_nt: TGTGCCAGCTCACCATCCCGGGACACCCCAGCGAATGAGCAGTTCTTC
cdr3_aa: CASSPSRDTPANEQFF

d_call: TRBD2
v_call: TRBV5-4
clone_size: -
j_call: TRBJ2-7
cdr3_nt: TGTGCCAGCAGCCCTAGAATTAGCGGGGGGCCTGCCTCCTACGAGCAGTACTTC
cdr3_aa: CASSPRISGGPASYEQYF

d_call: TRBD1
v_call: TRBV2
clone_size: few
j_call: TRBJ1-5
cdr3_nt: TGTGCCAACGCACAGGGGGCTGGTCAGCCCCAGCATTTT
cdr3_aa: CANAQGAGQPQHF

d_call: -
v_call: TRBV30
clone_size: many
j_call: TRBJ2-3
cdr3_nt: TGTGCCTGGAATGCAGGGACGACAGATACGCAGTATTTT
cdr3_aa: CAWNAGTTDTQYF

d_call: TRBD2
v_call: TRBV27
clone_size: -
j_call: TRBJ2-5
cdr3_nt: TGTGCCAGCAAGAACAGCGGGGGGGCTATTGAGACCCAGTACTTC
cdr3_aa: CASKNSGGAIETQYF

d_call: TRBD2
v_call: TRBV6-5
clone_size: -
j_call: TRBJ2-7
cdr3_nt: TGTGCCAGCAGTTCAGGACTAGCGGTCCCTAGGGAGCAGTACTTC
cdr3_aa: CASSSGLAVPREQYF

d_call: TRBD1
v_call: TRBV30
clone_size: few
j_call: TRBJ2-3
cdr3_nt: TGTGCCTGGAGTGGCTTTGAGGGGGCAGAGTATTTT
cdr3_aa: CAWSGFEGAEYF

d_call: -
v_call: TRBV6-6
clone_size: few
j_call: TRBJ2-5
cdr3_nt: TGTGCCAGCAGTGGACGACGGTCCAACCAAGAGACCCAGTACTTC
cdr3_aa: CASSGRRSNQETQYF

d_call: TRBD1
v_call: TRBV11-2
clone_size: few
j_call: TRBJ2-1
cdr3_nt: TGTGCCAGCAGCCTCCCACAGGGGAATGAGCAGTTCTTC
cdr3_aa: CASSLPQGNEQFF

d_call: TRBD1
v_call: TRBV2
clone_size: -
j_call: TRBJ2-2
cdr3_nt: TGTGCCAGCAGGAAACAGGGGACCGGGGAGCTGTTTTTT
cdr3_aa: CASRKQGTGELFF

d_call: -
v_call: TRBV7-9
clone_size: -
j_call: TRBJ1-6
cdr3_nt: TGTGCCAGCAGCGCCGAAGACAGTCATAGCTCCTATAATTCACCCCTCCACTTT
cdr3_aa: CASSAEDSHSSYNSPLHF

d_call: TRBD1
v_call: TRBV6-1
clone_size: few
j_call: TRBJ2-5
cdr3_nt: TGTGCCAGCAATGACAGGGTCCAAGAGACCCAGTACTTC
cdr3_aa: CASNDRVQETQYF

d_call: TRBD2
v_call: TRBV27
clone_size: -
j_call: TRBJ2-1
cdr3_nt: TGTGCCAGCAGTCTTATCCCCGGACTAGCTAGCAGCTCCTACAATGAGCAGTTCTTC
cdr3_aa: CASSLIPGLASSSYNEQFF

d_call: -
v_call: TRBV5-6
clone_size: few
j_call: TRBJ1-2
cdr3_nt: TGTGCCAGCAGTAAGGACAGCTATGGCTACACCTTC
cdr3_aa: CASSKDSYGYTF

d_call: -
v_call: TRBV18
clone_size: -
j_call: TRBJ2-5
cdr3_nt: TGTGCCAGCTCACCATCCCAAGAGACCCAGTACTTC
cdr3_aa: CASSPSQETQYF

d_call: -
v_call: TRBV9
clone_size: few
j_call: TRBJ2-5
cdr3_nt: TGTGCCAGCAGCGTAGCTCTGGGCCGGGAGACCCAGTACTTC
cdr3_aa: CASSVALGRETQYF

d_call: -
v_call: TRBV4-1
clone_size: -
j_call: TRBJ2-5
cdr3_nt: TGCGCCAGCAGCCTTGCGCGACAAGAGACCCAGTACTTC
cdr3_aa: CASSLARQETQYF

d_call: TRBD2
v_call: TRBV30
clone_size: -
j_call: TRBJ2-7
cdr3_nt: TGTGCCTGGAGTCTGACGGGGAGCGGGGGGTTTTACGAGCAGTACTTC
cdr3_aa: CAWSLTGSGGFYEQYF

d_call: -
v_call: TRBV10-3
clone_size: few
j_call: TRBJ1-2
cdr3_nt: TGTGCCATCAGAGCGGACAGCCACTATGGCTACACCTTC
cdr3_aa: CAIRADSHYGYTF

d_call: -
v_call: TRBV7-2
clone_size: -
j_call: TRBJ1-2
cdr3_nt: TGTGCCAGCAGCTTAGGCCCGGGTTCGGCTGGCTACACCTTC
cdr3_aa: CASSLGPGSAGYTF

d_call: -
v_call: TRBV5-1
clone_size: -
j_call: TRBJ1-1
cdr3_nt: TGCGCCAGCAGCTTGGACGGTGTCATGAACACTGAAGCTTTCTTT
cdr3_aa: CASSLDGVMNTEAFF

d_call: TRBD1
v_call: TRBV7-9
clone_size: few
j_call: TRBJ1-2
cdr3_nt: TGTGCCAGCAGCTCGGACAGGGATTCTAACTATGGCTACACCTTC
cdr3_aa: CASSSDRDSNYGYTF

d_call: TRBD1
v_call: TRBV2
clone_size: few
j_call: TRBJ2-7
cdr3_nt: TGTGCCACCTTTACAGGGGAAGGTCGTGGCGAGCAGTACTTC
cdr3_aa: CATFTGEGRGEQYF

d_call: TRBD1
v_call: TRBV7-9
clone_size: few
j_call: TRBJ2-7
cdr3_nt: TGTGCCAGCAGTTTCGGGTCGCCGGGACAGGGTTTATGGCAGTACTTC
cdr3_aa: CASSFGSPGQGLWQYF

d_call: -
v_call: TRBV6-1
clone_size: few
j_call: TRBJ1-4
cdr3_nt: TGTGCCAGCACCCAACGGGGATCGGATGAAAAACTGTTTTTT
cdr3_aa: CASTQRGSDEKLFF

d_call: -
v_call: TRBV12-5
clone_size: -
j_call: TRBJ1-2
cdr3_nt: TGTGCTAGTGGTTTGATGCAGGGTCTATACTATGGCTACACCTTC
cdr3_aa: CASGLMQGLYYGYTF

d_call: -
v_call: TRBV11-2
clone_size: few
j_call: TRBJ1-5
cdr3_nt: TGTGCCAGCAGCTTATCCGATAATCAGCCCCAGCATTTT
cdr3_aa: CASSLSDNQPQHF

d_call: -
v_call: TRBV7-9
clone_size: many
j_call: TRBJ2-2
cdr3_nt: TGTGCCAGCAGCTTAATGGTTGGCGGGGAGCTGTTTTTT
cdr3_aa: CASSLMVGGELFF

d_call: TRBD1
v_call: TRBV7-2
clone_size: many
j_call: TRBJ2-7
cdr3_nt: TGTGCCAGCAGCGAATCGGGGACAGGGACCTACGAGCAGTACTTC
cdr3_aa: CASSESGTGTYEQYF

d_call: -
v_call: TRBV7-2
clone_size: -
j_call: TRBJ1-1
cdr3_nt: TGTGCCAGCAGGCGTGAGGACAGACCGAACACTGAAGCTTTCTTT
cdr3_aa: CASRREDRPNTEAFF

d_call: -
v_call: TRBV28
clone_size: -
j_call: TRBJ2-3
cdr3_nt: TGTGCCAGCAGTTATCGGGGCTCGCCCACAGATACGCAGTATTTT
cdr3_aa: CASSYRGSPTDTQYF

d_call: -
v_call: TRBV7-8
clone_size: many
j_call: TRBJ2-1
cdr3_nt: TGTGCCAGCAGCTTCACGGAGATCTACAATGAGCAGTTCTTC
cdr3_aa: CASSFTEIYNEQFF

d_call: -
v_call: TRBV18
clone_size: -
j_call: TRBJ1-1
cdr3_nt: TGTGCCAGCTCACCACCGGGCAGGGAAGAAGCTTTCTTT
cdr3_aa: CASSPPGREEAFF

d_call: TRBD1
v_call: TRBV4-1
clone_size: -
j_call: TRBJ1-1
cdr3_nt: TGCGCCAGCAGCCAAACGGACAGGGACGACACTGAAGCTTTCTTT
cdr3_aa: CASSQTDRDDTEAFF

d_call: TRBD1
v_call: TRBV7-9
clone_size: -
j_call: TRBJ1-1
cdr3_nt: TGTGCCAGCAGCCCCGACAGGGGGATTCACACTGAAGCTTTCTTT
cdr3_aa: CASSPDRGIHTEAFF

d_call: TRBD1
v_call: TRBV7-2
clone_size: -
j_call: TRBJ2-3
cdr3_nt: TGTGCCAGCAGCTTTAGGGGGCGTATCGGCACAGATACGCAGTATTTT
cdr3_aa: CASSFRGRIGTDTQYF

d_call: -
v_call: TRBV7-9
clone_size: few
j_call: TRBJ2-7
cdr3_nt: TGTGCCAGCAGCTTACTTAGCGAGCAGTACTTC
cdr3_aa: CASSLLSEQYF

d_call: -
v_call: TRBV18
clone_size: few
j_call: TRBJ1-1
cdr3_nt: TGTGCCAGCTCTATGGACCGGGTGAACACTGAAGCTTTCTTT
cdr3_aa: CASSMDRVNTEAFF

d_call: -
v_call: TRBV5-1
clone_size: few
j_call: TRBJ2-1
cdr3_nt: TGCGCCAGCAGTCATGGGAGCTCCTACAATGAGCAGTTCTTC
cdr3_aa: CASSHGSSYNEQFF

d_call: -
v_call: TRBV30
clone_size: -
j_call: TRBJ2-3
cdr3_nt: TGTGCCTGGAACGCCCAGACAGATAGCACAGATACGCAGTATTTT
cdr3_aa: CAWNAQTDSTDTQYF

d_call: -
v_call: TRBV30
clone_size: -
j_call: TRBJ1-2
cdr3_nt: TGTGCCTGGAGTGTAGGACGGGTAGGGGGAAAGATCTATGGCTACACCTTC
cdr3_aa: CAWSVGRVGGKIYGYTF

d_call: -
v_call: TRBV4-1
clone_size: -
j_call: TRBJ2-3
cdr3_nt: TGCGCCAGCAGCCCCGAGGGCTTTAAAGCAGATACGCAGTATTTT
cdr3_aa: CASSPEGFKADTQYF

d_call: -
v_call: TRBV29-1
clone_size: -
j_call: TRBJ2-1
cdr3_nt: TGCAGCGTTGATAAACGACATAACTCCTACAATGAGCAGTTCTTC
cdr3_aa: CSVDKRHNSYNEQFF

d_call: -
v_call: TRBV20-1
clone_size: few
j_call: TRBJ1-1
cdr3_nt: TGCAGTGCTGCCTATTTGACTGAAGCTTTCTTT
cdr3_aa: CSAAYLTEAFF

d_call: -
v_call: TRBV18
clone_size: few
j_call: TRBJ1-6
cdr3_nt: TGTGCCAGCTCACCGAACCCCGGAGGTCATAATTCACCCCTCCACTTT
cdr3_aa: CASSPNPGGHNSPLHF

d_call: -
v_call: TRBV9
clone_size: -
j_call: TRBJ2-3
cdr3_nt: TGTGCCAGCGGGGCGGGCGGGATCACAGATACGCAGTATTTT
cdr3_aa: CASGAGGITDTQYF

d_call: TRBD2
v_call: TRBV7-6
clone_size: few
j_call: TRBJ2-3
cdr3_nt: TGTGCCAGCAGCCTTCCCGTACTAGCGGGGAGCACAGATACGCAGTATTTT
cdr3_aa: CASSLPVLAGSTDTQYF

d_call: TRBD1
v_call: TRBV19
clone_size: few
j_call: TRBJ1-2
cdr3_nt: TGTGCCAGCGCAGACAGGGAGGGCTATGGCTACACCTTC
cdr3_aa: CASADREGYGYTF

d_call: -
v_call: TRBV19
clone_size: -
j_call: TRBJ2-1
cdr3_nt: TGTGCCAGTAGTATCGGGCACCCCAATGAGCAGTTCTTC
cdr3_aa: CASSIGHPNEQFF

d_call: TRBD1
v_call: TRBV11-3
clone_size: few
j_call: TRBJ2-7
cdr3_nt: TGTGCCAGCAGCTTGGCGTGGACAGGGAGCTCCTACGAGCAGTACTTC
cdr3_aa: CASSLAWTGSSYEQYF

d_call: TRBD1
v_call: TRBV7-9
clone_size: -
j_call: TRBJ2-7
cdr3_nt: TGTGCCAGCAGCCCGACAGGGAGCCCTTACGAGCAGTACTTC
cdr3_aa: CASSPTGSPYEQYF